This TCR beta chain appears in the sequencing data of a study of T cell repertoires in cytomegalovirus infection. Study at large: Indications came from public TCR beta signatures; they pointed to CMV infection and to a matching HLA type. General observations from the study: Adding up the frequency of public TCR beta families identified people who carried CMV plus the relevant HLA. There were HLA-C-restricted CMV-specific TCR beta clonotypes dominating the ex vivo response.

This clonotype was counted between two and nine times. Its antigen is currently unknown. Trimming stripped 4 bases from V and 2 bases from J, with 12 bases between. Germline V CDR1 and CDR2: SGHNT, YYREEE (reference sequence). This CDR3 is 14 amino acids long. TCRdb re-called the reads through MiXCR, storing one row per CDR3 protein. Of approximately 350,000 distinct CDR3 sequences listed, about 35% are singletons. The TCR sequence derives from a human donor in good health (CMV status not recorded). Some clones in this sample may be carry-over from other donors' samples. The genes are TRBV5-4 and TRBJ2-5; D gene unclear. Sequences were derived from cultured PBMCs, sampled from culture after CMV antigen stimulation. CDR3 residues: CASSTPGPQETQYF. CDR3 coding DNA: TGTGCCAGCAGCACTCCAGGACCACAAGAGACCCAGTACTTC.